The entry that follows covers one T cell receptor (beta chain) sequence. This sample was taken from a study of cytomegalovirus exposure and HLA in healthy donors. PCR amplification relied on 60 Vbeta primers (plus 13 Jbeta primers). The table came from immunoSEQ multiplex PCR; TCRdb's copy has only in-frame clones and leaves some out. The data hold 70,000 to 95,000 clones, with over 75% observed a single time. Germline lookup yields CDR1 MNHEY and CDR2 SVGAGI. The CDR3 spans 13 residues. V lost 4 bases, J lost 2 bases, and 9 bases lay in between. V usage is TRBV6-5 and J usage is TRBJ2-7; D perhaps matches TRBD2 (6 bases). The TCR comes from a man between 18 and 29 years old in good health and CMV-seronegative. The specimen sequenced was PBMCs. As DNA, the CDR3 is TGTGCCAGCAGTTGGGGGGACCCCTACGAGCAGTACTTC. This translates into CASSWGDPYEQYF.